The clone carrying this T cell receptor beta chain was seen more than once but under ten times. Its specificity is unknown. This sample is drawn from a study of T-cell memory formation after mild COVID-19. Study summary: TCR clusters largely stayed donor specific.

In TCRdb, the 5' RACE reads were re-called with MiXCR into one record per CDR3 protein. In the table there are roughly 450,000 distinct CDR3 sequences, approximately 18% of which are singletons. CDR1 MNHEY and CDR2 SVGAGI come from the germline V gene. The CDR3 consists of 13 residues. V dropped 1 base and J dropped 5 bases, with 8 bases sitting between them. Study results and limitations: Clones that contracted clustered mainly in CM and EM if CD4+ and in EMRA if CD8+. Day 15 to 85 contracting clones showed balanced CD4/CD8; day 15 to 37 expanders favored CD4+. There was no confirmation that second-wave clones peaking on day 37 were SARS-CoV-2 specific.

The sequence came from an adult woman who had mild COVID-19 (a few samples of this study predate the infection). Cell type and time point are not known. The chain has TRBV6-5 and TRBJ1-1; D ambiguous. Sample: PBMCs or a T cell subset sorted from them (not recorded which). This chain's CDR3 is CASSYFVGTEAFF. The CDR3 DNA reads TGTGCCAGCAGTTACTTCGTAGGTACTGAAGCTTTCTTT.